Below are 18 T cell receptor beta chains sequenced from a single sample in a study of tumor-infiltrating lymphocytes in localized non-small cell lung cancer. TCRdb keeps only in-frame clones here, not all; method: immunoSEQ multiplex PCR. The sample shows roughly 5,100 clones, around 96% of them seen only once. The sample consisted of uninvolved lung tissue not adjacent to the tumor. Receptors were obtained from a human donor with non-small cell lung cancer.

CDR3 coding DNA: TGTGCCAGCAGTTTGTTGTCTAGCAATCAGCCCCAGCATTTT. It specifies CASSLLSSNQPQHF. The rearrangement joins TRBV27 to TRBJ1-5; no firm D call. The V gene's germline CDR1 is MNHEY and CDR2 SMNVEV (reference sequence). The CDR3 contains 14 residues. Trimming cost V 3 bases and J 0 bases, with 6 bases left between them.

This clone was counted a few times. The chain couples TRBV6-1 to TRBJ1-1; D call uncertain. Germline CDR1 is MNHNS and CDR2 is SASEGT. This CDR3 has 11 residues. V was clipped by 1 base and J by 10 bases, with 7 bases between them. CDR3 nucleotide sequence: TGTGCCAGCAGTGAAGTGGATAGAGCTTTCTTT. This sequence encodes CASSEVDRAFF.

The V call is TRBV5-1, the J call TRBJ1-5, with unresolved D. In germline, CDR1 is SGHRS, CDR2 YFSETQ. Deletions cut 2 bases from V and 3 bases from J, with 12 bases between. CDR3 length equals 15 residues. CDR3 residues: CASSFNGENNQPQHF. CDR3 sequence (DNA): TGCGCCAGCAGCTTCAACGGGGAGAACAATCAGCCCCAGCATTTT.

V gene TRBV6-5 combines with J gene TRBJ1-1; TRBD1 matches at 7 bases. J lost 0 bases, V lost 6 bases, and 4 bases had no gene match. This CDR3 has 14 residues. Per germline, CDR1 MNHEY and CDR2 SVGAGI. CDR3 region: CASSGGQLNTEAFF. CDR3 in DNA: TGTGCCAGCAGCGGGGGACAGTTGAACACTGAAGCTTTCTTT.

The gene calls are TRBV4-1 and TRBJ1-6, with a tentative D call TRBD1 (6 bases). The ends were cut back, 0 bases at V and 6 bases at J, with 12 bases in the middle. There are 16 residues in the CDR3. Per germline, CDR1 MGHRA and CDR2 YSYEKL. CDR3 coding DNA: TGCGCCAGCAGCCAAGACGGGGGGGCTGGTAATTCACCCCTCCACTTT. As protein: CASSQDGGAGNSPLHF.

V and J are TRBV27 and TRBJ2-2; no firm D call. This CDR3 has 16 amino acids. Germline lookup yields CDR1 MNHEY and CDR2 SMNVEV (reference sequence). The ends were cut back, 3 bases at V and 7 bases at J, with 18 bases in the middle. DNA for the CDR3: TGTGCCAGCAGTTTCGGACCGAGCTGGAGTGGCGGGGAGCTGTTTTTT. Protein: CASSFGPSWSGGELFF.

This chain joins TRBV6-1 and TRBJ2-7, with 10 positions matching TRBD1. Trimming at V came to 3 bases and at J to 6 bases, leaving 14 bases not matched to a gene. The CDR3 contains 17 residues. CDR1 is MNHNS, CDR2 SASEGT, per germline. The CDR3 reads CASSDHRTGGSRAEQYF. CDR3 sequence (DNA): TGTGCCAGCAGTGACCACCGGACAGGGGGAAGTAGGGCCGAGCAGTACTTC.

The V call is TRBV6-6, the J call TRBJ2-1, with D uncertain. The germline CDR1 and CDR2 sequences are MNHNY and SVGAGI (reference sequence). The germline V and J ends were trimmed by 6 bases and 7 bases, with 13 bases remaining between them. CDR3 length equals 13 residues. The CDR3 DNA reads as TGTGCCAGCAGCCCGAGCCATCCAAATGAGCAGTTCTTC. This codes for CASSPSHPNEQFF.

In DNA, the CDR3 is TGTGCCAGCAGCACGGGACTAGCGGGAGCAAGGAGCACAGATACGCAGTATTTT. Its translation: CASSTGLAGARSTDTQYF. V gene TRBV7-9 combines with J gene TRBJ2-3, with 14 bases identical to TRBD2. The CDR3 contains 18 residues. Germline-derived CDR1 and CDR2 are SEHNR and FQNEAQ (reference sequence). V trimming: 5 bases; J trimming: 0 bases; junction bases outside the gene matches: 7. The whole variable domain, remainder taken from reference TRBV7-9 and TRBJ2-3, is DTGVSQNPRHKITKRGQNVTFRCDPISEHNRLYWYRQTLGQGPEFLTYFQNEAQLEKSRLLSDRFSAERPKGSFSTLEIQRTEQGDSAMYLCASSTGLAGARSTDTQYFGPGTRLTVL.

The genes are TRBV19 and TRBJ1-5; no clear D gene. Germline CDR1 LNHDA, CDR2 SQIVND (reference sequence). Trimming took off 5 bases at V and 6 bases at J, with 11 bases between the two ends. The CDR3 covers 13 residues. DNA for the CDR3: TGTGCCAGTAGTCCCGAATGGGGTCAGCCCCAGCATTTT. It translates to CASSPEWGQPQHF.

In nucleotides, the CDR3 is TGTGCCAGCAGCTTCTCGCTCGTCCGGGACAGGTACTACGAGCAGTACTTC. This codes for CASSFSLVRDRYYEQYF. The chain couples TRBV7-2 to TRBJ2-7, with 8 bases identical to TRBD1. This CDR3 comprises 17 residues. V shed 3 bases and J 3 bases; nucleotides not matched to a gene: 13. Germline CDR1 and CDR2: SGHTA and FQGNSA.

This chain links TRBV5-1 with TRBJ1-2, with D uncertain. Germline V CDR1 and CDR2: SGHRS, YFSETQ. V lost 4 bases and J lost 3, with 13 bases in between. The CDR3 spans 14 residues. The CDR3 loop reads CASSHAGNYYGYTF. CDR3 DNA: TGCGCCAGCAGCCACGCGGGGAACTACTATGGCTACACCTTC.

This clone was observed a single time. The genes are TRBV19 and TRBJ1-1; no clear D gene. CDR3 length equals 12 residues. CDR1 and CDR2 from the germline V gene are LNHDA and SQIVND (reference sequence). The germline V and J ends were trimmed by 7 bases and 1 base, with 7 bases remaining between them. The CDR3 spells CASNRRNTEAFF. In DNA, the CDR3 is TGTGCCAGTAACAGAAGGAACACTGAAGCTTTCTTT.

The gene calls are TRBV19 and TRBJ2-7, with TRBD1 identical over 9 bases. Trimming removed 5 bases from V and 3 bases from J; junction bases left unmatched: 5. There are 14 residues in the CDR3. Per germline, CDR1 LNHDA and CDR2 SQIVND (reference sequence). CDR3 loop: CASSPRTGVYEQYF. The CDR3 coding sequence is TGTGCCAGTAGTCCTCGGACAGGGGTCTACGAGCAGTACTTC.

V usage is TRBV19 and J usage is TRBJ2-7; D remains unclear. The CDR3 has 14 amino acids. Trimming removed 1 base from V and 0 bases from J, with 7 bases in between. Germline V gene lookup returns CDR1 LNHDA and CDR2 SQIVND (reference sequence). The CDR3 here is CASSIAQNSYEQYF. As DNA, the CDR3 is TGTGCCAGTAGTATAGCACAGAACTCCTACGAGCAGTACTTC.

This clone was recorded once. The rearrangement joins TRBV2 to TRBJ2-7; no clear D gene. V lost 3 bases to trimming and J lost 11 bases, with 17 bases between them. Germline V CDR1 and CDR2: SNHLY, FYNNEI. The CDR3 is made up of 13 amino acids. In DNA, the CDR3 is TGTGCCAGCAGTGACGTCGGGCAGGTTGACGAGTACTTC. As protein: CASSDVGQVDEYF.

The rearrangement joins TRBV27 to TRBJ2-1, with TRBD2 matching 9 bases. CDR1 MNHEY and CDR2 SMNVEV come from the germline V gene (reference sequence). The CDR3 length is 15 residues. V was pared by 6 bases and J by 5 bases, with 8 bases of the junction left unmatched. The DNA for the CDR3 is TGTGCCAGCAGCCGGGGGCTAGCGGGAAACAATGAGCAGTTCTTC. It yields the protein CASSRGLAGNNEQFF.

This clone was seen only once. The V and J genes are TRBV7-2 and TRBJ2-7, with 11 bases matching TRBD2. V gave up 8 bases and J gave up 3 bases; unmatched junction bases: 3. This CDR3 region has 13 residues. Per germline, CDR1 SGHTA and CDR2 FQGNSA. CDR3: CASGTSGSYEQYF. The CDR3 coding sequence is TGTGCCAGCGGGACTAGCGGAAGCTACGAGCAGTACTTC. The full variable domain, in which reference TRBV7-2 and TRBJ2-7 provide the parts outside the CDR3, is GAGVSQSPSNKVTEKGKDVELRCDPISGHTALYWYRQSLGQGLEFLIYFQGNSAPDKSGLPSDRFSAERTGGSVSTLTIQRTQQEDSAVYLCASGTSGSYEQYFGPGTRLTVT.